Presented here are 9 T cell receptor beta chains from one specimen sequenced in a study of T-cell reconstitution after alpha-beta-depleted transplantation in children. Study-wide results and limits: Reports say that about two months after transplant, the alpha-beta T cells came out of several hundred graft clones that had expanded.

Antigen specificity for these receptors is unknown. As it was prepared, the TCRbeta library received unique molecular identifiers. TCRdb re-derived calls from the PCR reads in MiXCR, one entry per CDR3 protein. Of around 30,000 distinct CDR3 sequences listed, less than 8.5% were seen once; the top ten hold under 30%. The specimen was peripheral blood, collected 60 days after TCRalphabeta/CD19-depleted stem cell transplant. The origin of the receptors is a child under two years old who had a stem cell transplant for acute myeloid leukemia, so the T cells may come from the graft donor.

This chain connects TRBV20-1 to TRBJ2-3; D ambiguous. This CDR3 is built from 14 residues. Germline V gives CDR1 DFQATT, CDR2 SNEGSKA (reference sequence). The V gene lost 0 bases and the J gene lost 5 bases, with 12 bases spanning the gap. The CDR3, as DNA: TGCAGTGCTAGAGACCTAATACTAAGAGATACGCAGTATTTT. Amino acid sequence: CSARDLILRDTQYF.

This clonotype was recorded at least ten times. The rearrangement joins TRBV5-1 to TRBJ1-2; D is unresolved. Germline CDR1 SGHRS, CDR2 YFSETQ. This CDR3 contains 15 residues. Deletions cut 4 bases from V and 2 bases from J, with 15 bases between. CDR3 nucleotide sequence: TGCGCCAGCAGCCCTTCTGGCGGGCTGAACTATGGCTACACCTTC. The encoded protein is CASSPSGGLNYGYTF.

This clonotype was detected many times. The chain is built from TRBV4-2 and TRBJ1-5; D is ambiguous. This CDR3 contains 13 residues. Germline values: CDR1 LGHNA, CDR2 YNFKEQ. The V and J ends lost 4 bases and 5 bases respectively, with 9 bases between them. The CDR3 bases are TGTGCCAGCAGCCGAAGATTGGATCAGCCCCAGCATTTT. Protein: CASSRRLDQPQHF.

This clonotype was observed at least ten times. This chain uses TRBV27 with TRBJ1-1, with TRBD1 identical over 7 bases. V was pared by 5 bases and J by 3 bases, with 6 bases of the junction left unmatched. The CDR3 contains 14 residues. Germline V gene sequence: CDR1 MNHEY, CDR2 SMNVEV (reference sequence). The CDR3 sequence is CASSAPDRYTEAFF. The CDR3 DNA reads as TGTGCCAGCAGTGCCCCGGACAGGTACACTGAAGCTTTCTTT.

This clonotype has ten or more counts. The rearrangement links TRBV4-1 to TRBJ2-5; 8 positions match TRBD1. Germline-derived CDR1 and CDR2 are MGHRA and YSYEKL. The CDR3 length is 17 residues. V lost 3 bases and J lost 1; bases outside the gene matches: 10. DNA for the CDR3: TGCGCCAGCAGCCAGAAGACCCCAGGACAGGGCCAAGAGACCCAGTACTTC. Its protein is CASSQKTPGQGQETQYF.

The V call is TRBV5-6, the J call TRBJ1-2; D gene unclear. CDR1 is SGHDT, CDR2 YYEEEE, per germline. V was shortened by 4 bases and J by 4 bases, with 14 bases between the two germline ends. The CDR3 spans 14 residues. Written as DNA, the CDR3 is TGTGCCAGCAGCGCCGGGCCAGCCTGCTATGGCTACACCTTC. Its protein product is CASSAGPACYGYTF.

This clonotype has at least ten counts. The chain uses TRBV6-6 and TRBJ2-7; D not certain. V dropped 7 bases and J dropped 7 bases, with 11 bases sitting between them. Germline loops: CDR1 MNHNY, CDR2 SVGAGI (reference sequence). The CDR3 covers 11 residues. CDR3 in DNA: TGTGCCAGCACCAGCAGTGGGGAGCAGTACTTC. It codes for CASTSSGEQYF.

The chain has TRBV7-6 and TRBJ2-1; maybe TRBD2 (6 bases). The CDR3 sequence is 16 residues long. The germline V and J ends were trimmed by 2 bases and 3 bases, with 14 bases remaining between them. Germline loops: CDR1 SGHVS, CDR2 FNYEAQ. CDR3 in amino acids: CASSLIWEVVYNEQFF. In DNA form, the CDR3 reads TGTGCCAGCAGCTTAATTTGGGAGGTGGTCTACAATGAGCAGTTCTTC.

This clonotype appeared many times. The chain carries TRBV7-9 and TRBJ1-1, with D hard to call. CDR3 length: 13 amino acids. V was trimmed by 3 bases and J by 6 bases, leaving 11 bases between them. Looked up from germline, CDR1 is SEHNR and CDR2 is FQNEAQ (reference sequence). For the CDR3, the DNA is TGTGCCAGCAGCTTCCCCTTTGTCCCTGAAGCTTTCTTT. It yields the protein CASSFPFVPEAFF.